A selection of T cell receptor beta chains follows, all from one sample in a study of shared clonotypes between healthy human individuals. Clones were read by immunoSEQ multiplex PCR, and TCRdb kept only the in-frame ones, dropping some. Among under 2,500,000 clones listed, almost 96% were seen once. The sequencing input was naive CD4+ T cells sorted from blood. These receptors came from a man aged 18 to 30 in good health. The CDR3 runs from the conserved cysteine through the conserved F or W. Each record gives: V gene, clone size, CDR3 length, J gene, D gene, CDR3 protein, CDR3 DNA. D genes are given only for firm matches. Clone size is stated in some rows and not others, as once, few, many or a class when expanded.

TRBV6-1,.,14,TRBJ1-4,.,CASSEMSGKEKLFF,TGTGCCAGCAGTGAAATGTCGGGGAAAGAAAAACTGTTTTTT
TRBV6-5,.,15,TRBJ1-1,.,CASSYGGVRNTEAFF,TGTGCCAGCAGTTACGGAGGGGTCAGGAACACTGAAGCTTTCTTT
TRBV11-2,.,15,TRBJ1-1,.,CASSSRAGLNTEAFF,TGTGCCAGCAGCTCCAGGGCAGGGCTGAACACTGAAGCTTTCTTT
TRBV7-6,.,15,TRBJ1-4,.,CASSPWGGRDEKLFF,TGTGCCAGCAGCCCATGGGGGGGGAGGGATGAAAAACTGTTTTTT
TRBV5-1,.,12,TRBJ2-7,TRBD1,CASSLAGGEQYF,TGCGCCAGCAGCTTGGCAGGGGGCGAGCAGTACTTC
TRBV6-5,.,14,TRBJ1-6,.,CASSREKGNSPLHF,TGTGCCAGCAGCCGGGAAAAGGGGAATTCACCCCTCCACTTT
TRBV2,.,12,TRBJ2-7,.,CASNAGAYEQYF,TGTGCCAGCAATGCCGGAGCCTACGAGCAGTACTTC
TRBV7-9,.,16,TRBJ1-2,.,CASSLEPVDRNYGYTF,TGTGCCAGCAGCTTAGAGCCCGTCGACCGAAACTATGGCTACACCTTC
TRBV29-1,.,12,TRBJ2-1,.,CSAGTGNNEQFF,TGCAGCGCGGGCACAGGGAACAATGAGCAGTTCTTC
TRBV6-5,.,15,TRBJ1-4,.,CASSLRRGPNEKLFF,TGTGCCAGCAGTCTCCGACGGGGCCCTAATGAAAAACTGTTTTTT
TRBV9,.,15,TRBJ2-7,.,CASSSTPSQYDEQYF,TGTGCCAGCAGCTCAACCCCCTCACAGTACGACGAGCAGTACTTC
TRBV5-4,once,15,TRBJ1-6,.,CASSLVGGVNSPLHF,TGTGCCAGCAGCTTGGTTGGAGGGGTTAATTCACCCCTCCACTTT
TRBV18,once,16,TRBJ1-2,TRBD1,CASSRNLGQGLDGYTF,TGTGCCAGCTCACGTAACCTAGGACAGGGTCTGGATGGCTACACCTTC
TRBV10-3,few,14,TRBJ2-7,TRBD1,CAISQGTGIDEQYF,TGTGCCATCAGTCAAGGGACAGGGATCGACGAGCAGTACTTC
TRBV5-6,.,16,TRBJ2-5,.,CASSFPRAGEKETQYF,TGTGCCAGCAGCTTCCCCCGGGCGGGCGAAAAAGAGACCCAGTACTTC
TRBV20-1,once,11,TRBJ2-1,.,CSANDRNEQFF,TGCAGTGCTAATGACAGGAATGAGCAGTTCTTC
TRBV13,once,13,TRBJ2-5,.,CASSLKRQETQYF,TGTGCCAGCAGCTTAAAGCGGCAAGAGACCCAGTACTTC
TRBV7-9,.,13,TRBJ2-7,.,CASSAKPGAEQYF,TGTGCCAGCAGCGCAAAACCAGGGGCCGAGCAGTACTTC
TRBV6-6,once,16,TRBJ1-5,.,CASSYKAELGNQPQHF,TGTGCCAGCAGTTACAAGGCGGAGTTAGGCAATCAGCCCCAGCATTTT
TRBV4-3,.,16,TRBJ2-5,TRBD2,CASLHSHTGGDETQYF,TGCGCCAGCCTCCATAGTCATACGGGAGGGGATGAGACCCAGTACTTC
TRBV2,.,15,TRBJ1-2,.,CASSVARTALDGYTF,TGTGCCAGCAGTGTCGCCCGGACCGCCCTGGATGGCTACACCTTC
TRBV11-2,.,15,TRBJ2-2,.,CASSLTSLATGELFF,TGTGCCAGCAGCTTAACTTCACTAGCCACCGGGGAGCTGTTTTTT
TRBV28,once,16,TRBJ1-3,.,CASSLKGWPYGNTIYF,TGTGCCAGCAGTTTGAAGGGGTGGCCTTATGGAAACACCATATATTTT
TRBV7-2,.,15,TRBJ1-3,.,CASSLGAGTGNTIYF,TGTGCCAGCAGCTTAGGGGCAGGCACTGGAAACACCATATATTTT